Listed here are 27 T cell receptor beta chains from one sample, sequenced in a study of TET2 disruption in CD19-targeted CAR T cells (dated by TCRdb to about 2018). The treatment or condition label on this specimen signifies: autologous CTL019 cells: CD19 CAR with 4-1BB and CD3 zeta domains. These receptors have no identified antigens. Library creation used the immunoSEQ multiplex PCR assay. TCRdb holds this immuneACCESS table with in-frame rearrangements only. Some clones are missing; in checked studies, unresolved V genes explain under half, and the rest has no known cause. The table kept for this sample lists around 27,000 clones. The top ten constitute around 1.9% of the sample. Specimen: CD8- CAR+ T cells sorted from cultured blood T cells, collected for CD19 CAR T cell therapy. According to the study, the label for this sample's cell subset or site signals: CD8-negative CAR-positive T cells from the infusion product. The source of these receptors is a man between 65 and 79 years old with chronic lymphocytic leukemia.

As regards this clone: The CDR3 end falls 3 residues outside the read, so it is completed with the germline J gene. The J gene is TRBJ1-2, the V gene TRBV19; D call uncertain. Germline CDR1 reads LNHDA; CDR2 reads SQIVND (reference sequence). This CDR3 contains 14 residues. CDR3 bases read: TGTGCCAGTAGTATAGCGAACCGTTACAATGAC. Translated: CASSIANRYND. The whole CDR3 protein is CASSIANRYNDYTF.

The covered CDR3 bases are TGTGCCATCGCAACCAGCTCTGGGGCCAACGTC. Protein product: CAIATSSGANV. The complete CDR3 protein is CAIATSSGANVLTF. The rearrangement joins TRBV10-3 to TRBJ2-6; D is undetermined. The read finishes 3 residues shy of the CDR3 end, and the germline J gene is used to complete it. Germline V CDR1 and CDR2: ENHRY, SYGVKD. The CDR3 totals 14 residues. With 8 bases removed from V and 0 bases from J, the gap between germline ends came to 8 bases.

CDR3: CASASGGAYEQYF. CDR3 DNA (partial): TGTGCCAGCGCTAGCGGGGGGGCCTACGAG. The chain recombines TRBV28 with TRBJ2-7; 12 bases agree with TRBD2. Read sequence stops 3 residues before the CDR3 end, and the germline J gene provides the missing end. Per germline, CDR1 MDHEN and CDR2 SYDVKM. The length of the CDR3 is 13 residues. V shed 8 bases and J 2 bases; nucleotides not matched to a gene: 1.

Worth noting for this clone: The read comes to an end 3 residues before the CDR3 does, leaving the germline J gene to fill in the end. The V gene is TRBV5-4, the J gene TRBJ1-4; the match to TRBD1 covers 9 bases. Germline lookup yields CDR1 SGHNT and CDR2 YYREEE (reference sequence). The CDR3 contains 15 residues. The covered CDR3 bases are TGTGCCAGCAGCCCCTGGACAGGGGATAATTCACCA. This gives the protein CASSPWTGDNSP. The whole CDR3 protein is CASSPWTGDNSPLFF.

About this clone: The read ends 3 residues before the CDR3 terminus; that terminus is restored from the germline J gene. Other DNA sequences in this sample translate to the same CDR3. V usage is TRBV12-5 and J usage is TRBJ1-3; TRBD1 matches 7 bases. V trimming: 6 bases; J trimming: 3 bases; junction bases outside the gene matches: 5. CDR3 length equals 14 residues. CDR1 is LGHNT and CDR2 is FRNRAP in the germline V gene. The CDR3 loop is CASGKDRVGNTIYF. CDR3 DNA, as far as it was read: TGTGCTAGTGGCAAAGACAGGGTTGGAAACACC.

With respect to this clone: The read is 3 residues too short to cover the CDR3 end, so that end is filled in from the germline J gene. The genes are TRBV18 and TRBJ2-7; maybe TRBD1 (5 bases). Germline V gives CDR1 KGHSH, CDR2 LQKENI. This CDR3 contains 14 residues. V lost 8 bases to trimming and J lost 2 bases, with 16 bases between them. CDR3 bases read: TGTGCCAGCACCCTATACGACAGAACCTACGAG. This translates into CASTLYDRTYE. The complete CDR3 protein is CASTLYDRTYEQYF.

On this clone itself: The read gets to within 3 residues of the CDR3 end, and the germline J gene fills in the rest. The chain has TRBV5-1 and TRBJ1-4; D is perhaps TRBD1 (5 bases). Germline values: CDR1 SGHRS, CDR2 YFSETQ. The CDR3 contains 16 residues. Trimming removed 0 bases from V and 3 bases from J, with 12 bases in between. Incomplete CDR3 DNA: TGCGCCAGCAGCTTGGCCCACGGGGGAGCTAATGAAAAA. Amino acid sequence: CASSLAHGGANEK. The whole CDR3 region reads CASSLAHGGANEKLFF. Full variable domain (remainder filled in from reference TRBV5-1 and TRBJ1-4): KAGVTQTPRYLIKTRGQQVTLSCSPISGHRSVSWYQQTPGQGLQFLFEYFSETQRNKGNFPGRFSGRQFSNSRSEMNVSTLELGDSALYLCASSLAHGGANEKLFFGSGTQLSVL.

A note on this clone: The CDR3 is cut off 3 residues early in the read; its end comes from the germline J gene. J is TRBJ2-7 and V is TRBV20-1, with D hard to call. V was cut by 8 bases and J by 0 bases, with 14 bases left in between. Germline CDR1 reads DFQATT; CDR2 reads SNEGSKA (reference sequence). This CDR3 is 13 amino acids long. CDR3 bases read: TGCAGTATCGAAAACCCACTCTCCTACGAG. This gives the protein CSIENPLSYE. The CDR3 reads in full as CSIENPLSYEQYF.

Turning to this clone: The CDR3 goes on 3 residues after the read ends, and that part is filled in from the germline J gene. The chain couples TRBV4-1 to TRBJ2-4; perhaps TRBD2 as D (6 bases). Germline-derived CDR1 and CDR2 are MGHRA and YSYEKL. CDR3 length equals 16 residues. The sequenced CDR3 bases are TGCGCCAGCAGCCAGACCCGGGGGAGGTCTAACTATGGT. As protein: CASSQTRGRSNYG. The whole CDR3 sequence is CASSQTRGRSNYGQYF.

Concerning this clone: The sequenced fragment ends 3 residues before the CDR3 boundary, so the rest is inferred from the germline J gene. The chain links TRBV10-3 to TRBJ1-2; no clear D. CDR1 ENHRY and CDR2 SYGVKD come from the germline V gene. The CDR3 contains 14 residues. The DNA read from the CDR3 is TGTGCCATCAGTGAGTCGGTTAGAACCTACGAC. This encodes CAISESVRTYD. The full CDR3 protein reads CAISESVRTYDYTF.

CDR3: CASSPGTLNTGELFF. CDR3 DNA, as far as it was read: TGTGCCAGCAGCCCCGGGACACTGAACACCGGGGAG. The chain links TRBV28 to TRBJ2-2; perhaps TRBD1 as D (6 bases). The sequenced fragment ends 3 residues before the CDR3 boundary, so the rest is inferred from the germline J gene. Trimming removed 6 bases from V and 1 base from J, with 12 bases in between. The germline V gene encodes CDR1 MDHEN and CDR2 SYDVKM. The CDR3 consists of 15 residues.

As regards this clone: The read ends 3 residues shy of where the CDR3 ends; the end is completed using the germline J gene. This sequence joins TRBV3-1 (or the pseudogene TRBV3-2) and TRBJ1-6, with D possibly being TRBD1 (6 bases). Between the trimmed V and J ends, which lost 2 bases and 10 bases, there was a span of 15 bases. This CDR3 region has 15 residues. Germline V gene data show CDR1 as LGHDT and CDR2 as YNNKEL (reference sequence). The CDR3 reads CASSQKFLGASPLHF. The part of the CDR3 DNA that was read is TGTGCCAGCAGCCAAAAGTTCCTGGGGGCCTCACCC.

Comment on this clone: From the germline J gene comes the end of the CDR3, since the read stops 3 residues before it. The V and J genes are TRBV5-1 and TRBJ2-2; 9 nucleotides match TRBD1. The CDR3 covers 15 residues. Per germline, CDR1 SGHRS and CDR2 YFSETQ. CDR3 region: CASSSRTGEGEKLFF. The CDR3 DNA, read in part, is TGCGCCAGCAGCTCCCGGACAGGGGAAGGTGAAAAG. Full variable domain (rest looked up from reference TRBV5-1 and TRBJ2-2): KAGVTQTPRYLIKTRGQQVTLSCSPISGHRSVSWYQQTPGQGLQFLFEYFSETQRNKGNFPGRFSGRQFSNSRSEMNVSTLELGDSALYLCASSSRTGEGEKLFFGEGSRLTVL.

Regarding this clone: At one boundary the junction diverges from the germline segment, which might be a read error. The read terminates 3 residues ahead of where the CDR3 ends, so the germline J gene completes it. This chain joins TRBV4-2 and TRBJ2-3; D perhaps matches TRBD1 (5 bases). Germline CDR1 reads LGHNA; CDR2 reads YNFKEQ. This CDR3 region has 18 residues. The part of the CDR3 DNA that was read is TGCGCCAGCAGCCAAGTGGGGTTGGGAAGGACACGCACAGATACG. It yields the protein CASSQVGLGRTRTDT. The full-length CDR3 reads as CASSQVGLGRTRTDTQYF.

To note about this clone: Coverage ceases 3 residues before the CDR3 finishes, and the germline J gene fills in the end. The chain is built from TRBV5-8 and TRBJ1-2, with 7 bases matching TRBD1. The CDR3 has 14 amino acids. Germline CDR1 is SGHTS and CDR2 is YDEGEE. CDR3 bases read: TGTGCCAGCAGCCCTGGAGTCAGGGGGGAAGGC. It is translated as CASSPGVRGEG. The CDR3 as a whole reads CASSPGVRGEGYTF.

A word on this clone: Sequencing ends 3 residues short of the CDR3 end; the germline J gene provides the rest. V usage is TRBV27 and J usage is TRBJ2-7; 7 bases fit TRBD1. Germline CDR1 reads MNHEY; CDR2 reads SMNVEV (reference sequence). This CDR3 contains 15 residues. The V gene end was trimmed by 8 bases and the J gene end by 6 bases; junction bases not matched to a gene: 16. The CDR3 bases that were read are TGTGCCAGCGCTTCCCTAAGGGACAGTTCGAGCGAG. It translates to CASASLRDSSSE. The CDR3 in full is CASASLRDSSSEQYF.

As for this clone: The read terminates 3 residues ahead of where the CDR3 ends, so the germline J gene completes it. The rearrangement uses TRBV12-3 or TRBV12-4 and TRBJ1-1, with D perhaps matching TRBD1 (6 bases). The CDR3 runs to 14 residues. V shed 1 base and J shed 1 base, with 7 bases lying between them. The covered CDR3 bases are TGTGCCAGCAGTTTAGGGACAGCGAACACTGAA. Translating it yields CASSLGTANTE. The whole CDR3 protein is CASSLGTANTEAFF.

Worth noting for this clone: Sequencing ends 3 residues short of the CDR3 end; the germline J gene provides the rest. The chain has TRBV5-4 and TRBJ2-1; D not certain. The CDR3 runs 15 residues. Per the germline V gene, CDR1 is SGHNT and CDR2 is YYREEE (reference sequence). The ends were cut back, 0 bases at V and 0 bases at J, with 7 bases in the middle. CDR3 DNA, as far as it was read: TGTGCCAGCAGCTTGGGGCAGATCTCCTACAATGAG. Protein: CASSLGQISYNE. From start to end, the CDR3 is CASSLGQISYNEQFF. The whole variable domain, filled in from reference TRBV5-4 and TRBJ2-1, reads ETGVTQSPTHLIKTRGQQVTLRCSSQSGHNTVSWYQQALGQGPQFIFQYYREEENGRGNFPPRFSGLQFPNYSSELNVNALELDDSALYLCASSLGQISYNEQFFGPGTRLTVL.

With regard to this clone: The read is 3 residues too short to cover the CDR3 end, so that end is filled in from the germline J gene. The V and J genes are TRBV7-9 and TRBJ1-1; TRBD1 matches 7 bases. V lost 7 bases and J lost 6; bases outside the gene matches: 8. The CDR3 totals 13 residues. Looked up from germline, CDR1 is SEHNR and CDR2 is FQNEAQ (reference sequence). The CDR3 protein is CASTPVQGAEAFF. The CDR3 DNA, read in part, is TGTGCCAGCACCCCTGTCCAGGGGGCTGAA.

The CDR3 bases that were read are TGTGCCAGCAGCTCTTCAGGAGAAGAGACC. The encoded protein is CASSSSGEET. The CDR3, in full, reads CASSSSGEETAFF. The chain uses TRBV7-9 and TRBJ1-1; D unclear. The read is 3 residues too short to cover the CDR3 end, so that end is filled in from the germline J gene. Germline loops: CDR1 SEHNR, CDR2 FQNEAQ (reference sequence). The CDR3 is made up of 13 amino acids.

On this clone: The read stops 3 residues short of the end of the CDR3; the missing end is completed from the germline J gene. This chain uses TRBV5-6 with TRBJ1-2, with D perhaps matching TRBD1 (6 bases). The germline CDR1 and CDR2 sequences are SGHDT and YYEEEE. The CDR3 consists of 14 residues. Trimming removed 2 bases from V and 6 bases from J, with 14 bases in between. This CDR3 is CASSFQGFGDGYTF. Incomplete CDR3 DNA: TGTGCCAGCAGCTTCCAGGGGTTTGGCGATGGC.

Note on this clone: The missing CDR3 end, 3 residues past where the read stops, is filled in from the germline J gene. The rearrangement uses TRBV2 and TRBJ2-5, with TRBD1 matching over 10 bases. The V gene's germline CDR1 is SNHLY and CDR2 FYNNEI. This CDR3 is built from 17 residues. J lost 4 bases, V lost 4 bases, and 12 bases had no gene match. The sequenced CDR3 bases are TGTGCCAGCAGTGTGGGACAAAGACAGGGGGCAAGAGAGACC. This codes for CASSVGQRQGARET. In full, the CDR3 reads CASSVGQRQGARETQYF.

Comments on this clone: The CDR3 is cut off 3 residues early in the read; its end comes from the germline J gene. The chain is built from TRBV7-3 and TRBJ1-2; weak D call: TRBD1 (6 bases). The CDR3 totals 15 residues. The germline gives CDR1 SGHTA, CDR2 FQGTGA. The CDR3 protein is CASSLNSGGLGDYTF. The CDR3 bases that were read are TGTGCCAGCAGCTTAAATAGCGGGGGCCTTGGTGAC.

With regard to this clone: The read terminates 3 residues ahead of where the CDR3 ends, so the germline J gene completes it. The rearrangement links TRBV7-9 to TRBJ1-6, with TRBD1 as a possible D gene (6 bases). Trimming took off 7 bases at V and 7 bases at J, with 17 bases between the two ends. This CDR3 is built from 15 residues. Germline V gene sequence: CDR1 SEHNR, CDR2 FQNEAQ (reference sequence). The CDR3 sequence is CASTSEGVANSPLHF. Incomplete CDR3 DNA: TGTGCCAGCACCTCGGAGGGGGTCGCGAATTCACCC.

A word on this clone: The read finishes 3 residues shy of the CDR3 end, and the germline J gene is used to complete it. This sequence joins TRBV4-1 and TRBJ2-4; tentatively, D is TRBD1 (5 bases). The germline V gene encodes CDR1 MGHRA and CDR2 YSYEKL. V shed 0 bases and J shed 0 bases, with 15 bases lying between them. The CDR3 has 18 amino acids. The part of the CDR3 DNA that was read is TGCGCCAGCAGCCAAGATGTCCGACAGACTCTAGCCAAAAACATT. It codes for CASSQDVRQTLAKNI. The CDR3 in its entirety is CASSQDVRQTLAKNIQYF.

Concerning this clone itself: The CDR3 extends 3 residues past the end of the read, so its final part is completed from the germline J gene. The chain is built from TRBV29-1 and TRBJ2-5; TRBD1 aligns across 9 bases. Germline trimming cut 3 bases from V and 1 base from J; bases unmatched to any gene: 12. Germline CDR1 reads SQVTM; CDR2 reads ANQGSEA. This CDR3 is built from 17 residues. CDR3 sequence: CSVDPKWGQGLQETQYF. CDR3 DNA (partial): TGCAGCGTTGACCCAAAATGGGGACAGGGTCTCCAAGAGACC.

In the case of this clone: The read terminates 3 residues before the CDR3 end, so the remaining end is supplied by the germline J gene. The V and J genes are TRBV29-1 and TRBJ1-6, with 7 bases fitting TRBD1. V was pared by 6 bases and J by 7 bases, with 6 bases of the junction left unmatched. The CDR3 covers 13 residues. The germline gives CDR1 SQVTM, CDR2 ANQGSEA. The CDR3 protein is CSVLRDRNSPLHF. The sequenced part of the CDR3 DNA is TGCAGCGTCCTCCGGGACAGAAATTCACCC.